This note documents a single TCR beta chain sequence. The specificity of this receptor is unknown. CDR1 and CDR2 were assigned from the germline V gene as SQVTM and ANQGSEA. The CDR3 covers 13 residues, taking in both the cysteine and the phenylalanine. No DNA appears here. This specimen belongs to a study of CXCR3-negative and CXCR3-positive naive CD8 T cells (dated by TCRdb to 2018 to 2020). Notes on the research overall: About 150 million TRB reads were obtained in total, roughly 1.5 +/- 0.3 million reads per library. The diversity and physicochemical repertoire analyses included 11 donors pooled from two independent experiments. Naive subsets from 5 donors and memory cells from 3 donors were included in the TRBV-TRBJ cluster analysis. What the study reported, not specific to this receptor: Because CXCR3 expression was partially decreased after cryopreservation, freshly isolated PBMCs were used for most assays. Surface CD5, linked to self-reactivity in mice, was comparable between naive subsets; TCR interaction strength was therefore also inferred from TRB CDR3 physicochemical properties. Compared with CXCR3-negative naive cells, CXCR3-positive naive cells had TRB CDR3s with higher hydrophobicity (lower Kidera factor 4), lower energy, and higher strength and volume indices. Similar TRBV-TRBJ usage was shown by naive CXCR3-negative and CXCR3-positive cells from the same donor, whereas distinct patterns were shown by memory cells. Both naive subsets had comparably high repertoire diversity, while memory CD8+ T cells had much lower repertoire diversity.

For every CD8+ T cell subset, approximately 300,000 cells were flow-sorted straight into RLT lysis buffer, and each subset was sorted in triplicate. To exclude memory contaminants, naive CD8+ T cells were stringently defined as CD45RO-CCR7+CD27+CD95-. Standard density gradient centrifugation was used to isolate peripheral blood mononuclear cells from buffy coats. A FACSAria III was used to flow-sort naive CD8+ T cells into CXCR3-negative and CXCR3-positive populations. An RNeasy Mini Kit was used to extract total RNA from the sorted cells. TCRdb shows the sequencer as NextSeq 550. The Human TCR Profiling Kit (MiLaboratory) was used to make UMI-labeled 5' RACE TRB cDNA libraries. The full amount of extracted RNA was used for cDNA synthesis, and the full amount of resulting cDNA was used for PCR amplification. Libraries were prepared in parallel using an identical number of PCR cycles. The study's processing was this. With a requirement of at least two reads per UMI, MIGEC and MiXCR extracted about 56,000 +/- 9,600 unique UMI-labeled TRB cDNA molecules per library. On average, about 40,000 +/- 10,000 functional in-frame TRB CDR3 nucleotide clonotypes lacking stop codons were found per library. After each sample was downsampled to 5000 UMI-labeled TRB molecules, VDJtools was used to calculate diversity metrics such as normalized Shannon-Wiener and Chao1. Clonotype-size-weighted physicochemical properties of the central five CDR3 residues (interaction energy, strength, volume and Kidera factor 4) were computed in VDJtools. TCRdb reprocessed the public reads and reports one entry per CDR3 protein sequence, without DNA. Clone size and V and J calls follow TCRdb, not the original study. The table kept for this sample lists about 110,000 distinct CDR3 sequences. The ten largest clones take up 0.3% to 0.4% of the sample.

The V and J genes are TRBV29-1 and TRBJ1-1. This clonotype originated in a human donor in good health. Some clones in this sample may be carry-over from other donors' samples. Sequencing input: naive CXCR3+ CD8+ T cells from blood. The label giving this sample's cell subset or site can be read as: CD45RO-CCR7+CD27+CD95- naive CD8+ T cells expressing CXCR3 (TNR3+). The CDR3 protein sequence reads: CSVEMAMNTEAFF.